Listed here are 10 T cell receptor beta chains from one sample, sequenced in a study of blood T cell repertoires in COVID-19. Clones were read by immunoSEQ multiplex PCR, and TCRdb kept only the in-frame ones, dropping some. The repertoire holds approximately 160,000 clones, with about three quarters as singletons. The sample comprised peripheral blood. The receptor source for this set is a man aged 70 or older with acute or convalescent COVID-19.

The chain couples TRBV9 to TRBJ2-7; possibly TRBD2 for D (6 bases). The V gene lost 3 bases and the J gene lost 2 bases, with 15 bases spanning the gap. This CDR3 is built from 15 residues. The germline V gene has CDR1 SGDLS and CDR2 YYNGEE. In DNA, the CDR3 is TGTGCCAGCAGCGAGGGCGGGGAATCGGCCTACGAGCAGTACTTC. Protein sequence: CASSEGGESAYEQYF. The entire variable domain, with the rest obtained from reference TRBV9 and TRBJ2-7, is as follows: DSGVTQTPKHLITATGQRVTLRCSPRSGDLSVYWYQQSLDQGLQFLIQYYNGEERAKGNILERFSAQQFPDLHSELNLSSLELGDSALYFCASSEGGESAYEQYFGPGTRLTVT.

The CDR3 reads CASSVVPLMAGAKDEQFF. CDR3 DNA sequence: TGTGCCAGCAGCGTAGTTCCCCTTATGGCGGGAGCTAAGGATGAGCAGTTCTTC. The chain links TRBV9 to TRBJ2-1, with 7 bases that match TRBD2. The CDR3 runs to 18 residues. The V segment lost 0 bases and the J segment 8 bases; nucleotides outside the gene matches: 17. Germline V gene sequence: CDR1 SGDLS, CDR2 YYNGEE.

The rearrangement uses TRBV28 and TRBJ2-7; a weak D match, TRBD2 (6 bases). This CDR3 spans 15 amino acids. Germline V gene sequence: CDR1 MDHEN, CDR2 SYDVKM. V was trimmed by 7 bases and J by 2 bases, leaving 18 bases between them. As DNA, the CDR3 is TGTGCCAGCACCTCCGGAGGGCACAAAGCCTACGAGCAGTACTTC. Translation: CASTSGGHKAYEQYF.

The gene calls are TRBV6-5 and TRBJ1-2; TRBD1 matches 7 bases. This CDR3 region has 13 residues. V trimming: 6 bases; J trimming: 4 bases; junction bases outside the gene matches: 5. Germline V gene sequence: CDR1 MNHEY, CDR2 SVGAGI. The CDR3 bases are TGTGCCAGCAGGGTAACAGGGGCCTATGGCTACACCTTC. Amino acid sequence: CASRVTGAYGYTF.

The chain recombines TRBV29-1 with TRBJ2-3; D may be TRBD1 (6 bases). CDR3 length: 12 residues. Germline lookup yields CDR1 SQVTM and CDR2 ANQGSEA. Trimming took 7 bases from V and 4 from J, leaving 12 bases between them. CDR3 loop: CSASQGPDTQYF. The CDR3 DNA follows: TGCAGCGCGTCACAGGGCCCAGATACGCAGTATTTT.

The rearrangement uses TRBV4-1 and TRBJ2-7; D is possibly TRBD2 (6 bases). The germline CDR1 and CDR2 sequences are MGHRA and YSYEKL. CDR3 length: 17 residues. Between the trimmed V and J ends, which lost 0 bases and 5 bases, there was a span of 20 bases. This CDR3 reads CASSQDRPGGSGDEQYF. Here the CDR3 DNA reads TGCGCCAGCAGCCAAGATCGACCCGGAGGGAGCGGAGACGAGCAGTACTTC.

The chain employs TRBV7-2 and TRBJ1-5, with D possibly TRBD1 on 6 matching bases. The CDR3 has 15 amino acids. Between the trimmed V and J ends, which lost 5 bases and 1 base, there was a span of 12 bases. CDR1 is SGHTA, CDR2 FQGNSA, per germline. In DNA, the CDR3 is TGTGCCAGCAGCACAGGGATGTCGAGCAATCAGCCCCAGCATTTT. This encodes CASSTGMSSNQPQHF.

In its sample, this clone was seen a few times. The rearrangement uses TRBV5-1 and TRBJ2-1; 10 bases are shared with TRBD2. The trim removed 3 bases at V and 4 bases at J, leaving 13 bases unmatched. The CDR3 runs to 18 residues. Germline V lookup: CDR1 SGHRS, CDR2 YFSETQ. The CDR3 loop is CASSSQILAGTQYNEQFF. The CDR3 nucleotides are TGCGCCAGCAGCTCCCAGATACTAGCGGGGACTCAATACAATGAGCAGTTCTTC.

The rearrangement links TRBV30 to TRBJ2-7, with a weak D call TRBD2 (5 bases). Per the germline V gene, CDR1 is GTSNPN and CDR2 is SVGIG (reference sequence). Trimming removed 3 bases from V and 4 bases from J, with 10 bases in between. The CDR3 loop spans 12 amino acids. CDR3 in DNA: TGTGCCTGGAGGAGTTCGGGGTACGAGCAGTACTTC. Translated: CAWRSSGYEQYF.

The chain couples TRBV28 to TRBJ2-1; the match to TRBD2 covers 8 bases. The CDR3 length is 13 residues. J was trimmed by 9 bases and V by 2 bases; bases with no gene match: 3. Germline V gene sequence: CDR1 MDHEN, CDR2 SYDVKM. The CDR3 spells CASSLRGGTEQFF. The CDR3 DNA reads as TGTGCCAGCAGTTTACGGGGGGGGACTGAGCAGTTCTTC.